The sample holds a few counts of the clone carrying this T cell receptor (beta chain). The sample originates from a study of identical twins. Template switching added a universal primer site; cDNA carried unique molecular identifiers. TCRdb called the 5' RACE reads again in MiXCR, with one record for every CDR3 protein. The sample has approximately 890,000 distinct CDR3 sequences, 12% seen once; the top ten hold around 1.5%. A further study also used this sample, focusing on yellow fever vaccine responses in identical twins.

The sequenced sample was PBMCs. The TCR comes from a woman aged 18-29 years in good health.

The CDR3 nucleotides read TGTGCCAGCAGCCGAATGATCGGGACCGAGGATCCGAACACCGGGGAGCTGTTTTTT. Protein sequence: CASSRMIGTEDPNTGELFF. The rearrangement joins TRBV3-1 to TRBJ2-2, with D perhaps TRBD1 or TRBD2 (5 bases each). Trimming removed 4 bases from V and 0 bases from J, with 21 bases in between. The CDR3 is 19 amino acids. Looked up from germline, CDR1 is LGHDT and CDR2 is YNNKEL (reference sequence).